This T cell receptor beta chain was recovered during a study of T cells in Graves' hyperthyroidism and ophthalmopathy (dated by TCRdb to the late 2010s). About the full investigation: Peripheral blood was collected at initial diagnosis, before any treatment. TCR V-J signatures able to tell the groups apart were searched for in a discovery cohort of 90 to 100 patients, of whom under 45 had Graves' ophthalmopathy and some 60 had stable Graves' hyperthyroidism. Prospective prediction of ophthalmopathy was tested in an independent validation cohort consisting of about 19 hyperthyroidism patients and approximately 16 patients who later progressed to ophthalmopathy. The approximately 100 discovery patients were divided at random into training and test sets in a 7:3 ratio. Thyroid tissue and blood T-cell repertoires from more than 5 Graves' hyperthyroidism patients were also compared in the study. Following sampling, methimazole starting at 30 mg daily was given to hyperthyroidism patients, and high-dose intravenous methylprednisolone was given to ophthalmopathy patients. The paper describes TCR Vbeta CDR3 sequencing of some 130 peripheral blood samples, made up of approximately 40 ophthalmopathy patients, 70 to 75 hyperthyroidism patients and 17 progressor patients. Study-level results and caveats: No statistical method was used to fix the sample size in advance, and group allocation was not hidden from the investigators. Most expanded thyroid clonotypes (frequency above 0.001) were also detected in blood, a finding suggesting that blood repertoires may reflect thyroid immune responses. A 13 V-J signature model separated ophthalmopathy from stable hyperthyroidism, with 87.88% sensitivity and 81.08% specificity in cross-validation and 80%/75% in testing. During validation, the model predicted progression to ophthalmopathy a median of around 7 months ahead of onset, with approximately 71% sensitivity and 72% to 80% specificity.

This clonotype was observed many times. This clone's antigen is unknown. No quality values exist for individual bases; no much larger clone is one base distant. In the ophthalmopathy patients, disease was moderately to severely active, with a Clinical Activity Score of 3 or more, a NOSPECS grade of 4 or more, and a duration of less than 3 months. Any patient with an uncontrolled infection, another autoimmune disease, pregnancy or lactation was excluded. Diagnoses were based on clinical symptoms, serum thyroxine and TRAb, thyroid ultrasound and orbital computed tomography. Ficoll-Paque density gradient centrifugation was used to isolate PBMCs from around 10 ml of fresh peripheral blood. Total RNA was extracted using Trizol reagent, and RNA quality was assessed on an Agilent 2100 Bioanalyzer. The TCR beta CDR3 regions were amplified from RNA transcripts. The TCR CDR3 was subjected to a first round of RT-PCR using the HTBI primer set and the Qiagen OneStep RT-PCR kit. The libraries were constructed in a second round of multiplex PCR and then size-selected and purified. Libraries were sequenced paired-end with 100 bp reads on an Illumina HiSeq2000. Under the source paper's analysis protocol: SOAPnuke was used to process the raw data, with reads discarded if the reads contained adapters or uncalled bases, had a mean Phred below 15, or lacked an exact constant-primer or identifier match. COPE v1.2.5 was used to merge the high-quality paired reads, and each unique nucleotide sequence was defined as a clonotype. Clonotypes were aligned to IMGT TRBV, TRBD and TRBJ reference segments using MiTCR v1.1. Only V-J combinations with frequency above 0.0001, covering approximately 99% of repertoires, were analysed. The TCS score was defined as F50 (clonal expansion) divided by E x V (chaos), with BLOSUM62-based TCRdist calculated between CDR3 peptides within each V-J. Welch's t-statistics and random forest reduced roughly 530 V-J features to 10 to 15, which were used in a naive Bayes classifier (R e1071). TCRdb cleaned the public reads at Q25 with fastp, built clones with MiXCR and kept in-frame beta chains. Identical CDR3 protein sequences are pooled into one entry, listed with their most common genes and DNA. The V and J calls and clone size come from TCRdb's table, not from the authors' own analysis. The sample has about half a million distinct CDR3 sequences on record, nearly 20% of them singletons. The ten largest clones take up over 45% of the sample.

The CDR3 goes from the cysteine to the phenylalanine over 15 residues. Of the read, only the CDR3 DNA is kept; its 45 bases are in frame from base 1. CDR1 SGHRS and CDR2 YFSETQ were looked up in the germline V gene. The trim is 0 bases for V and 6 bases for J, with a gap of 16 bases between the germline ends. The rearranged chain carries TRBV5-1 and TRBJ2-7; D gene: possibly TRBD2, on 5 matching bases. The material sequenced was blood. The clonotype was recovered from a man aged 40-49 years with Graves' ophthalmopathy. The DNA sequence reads TGCGCCAGCAGCTTGGCAGGTAGATGGACTGGCGAGCAGTACTTC. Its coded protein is CASSLAGRWTGEQYF.